These 3 T cell receptor beta chains originate from one sample sequenced in a study of cytomegalovirus exposure and HLA in healthy donors. The primer mix had 60 Vbeta and 13 Jbeta primers. Some clones are missing from TCRdb's copy, which holds only in-frame ones; the method was immunoSEQ multiplex PCR. The sample lists some 130,000 clones, 55% to 80% occurring once. Sequencing was carried out using PBMCs. These receptors originate from a woman between 40 and 55 years old in good health and CMV-seronegative.

The gene calls are TRBV7-2 and TRBJ2-2; D gene uncertain. There are 14 residues in the CDR3. Germline V gene data show CDR1 as SGHTA and CDR2 as FQGNSA. V was clipped by 6 bases and J by 7 bases, with 15 bases between them. The CDR3 is CASSSKIRDGELFF. In nucleotides, the CDR3 is TGTGCCAGCAGTTCTAAGATTAGAGACGGGGAGCTGTTTTTT.

The V and J genes are TRBV28 and TRBJ2-6, with unresolved D. This CDR3 is built from 13 residues. V gave up 7 bases and J gave up 0 bases, with 4 bases separating them. Germline CDR1 reads MDHEN; CDR2 reads SYDVKM. CDR3: CASTNSGANVLTF. CDR3 DNA: TGTGCCAGCACCAACTCTGGGGCCAACGTCCTGACTTTC.

V gene TRBV18 combines with J gene TRBJ1-5, with D maybe TRBD1 (5 bases). CDR3 length: 13 residues. CDR1 KGHSH and CDR2 LQKENI come from the germline V gene. Trimming took 3 bases from V and 5 from J, leaving 8 bases between them. The CDR3 reads CASSPGEDQPQHF. The CDR3 region has the DNA TGTGCCAGCTCACCGGGGGAGGATCAGCCCCAGCATTTT.